This TCR beta chain was retrieved from a study of OX40 agonist ivuxolimab in advanced cancers. Across the whole study: The patients received agonistic anti-OX40 (CD134) antibody ivuxolimab. Cohort: 82.7% men, mean age about 60, aged about 20 to 79. Patients receiving dose escalation had hepatocellular carcinoma, melanoma, renal cell or head and neck cancer.

General study points: The expanded peripheral T cells' antigen specificity was not determined.

V lost 3 bases, J lost 7 bases, and 6 bases stayed unmatched. The CDR3 is made up of 14 amino acids. The germline V gene encodes CDR1 MGHRA and CDR2 YSYEKL. Note on this clone: The antigen remains unidentified.

This table comes from immunoSEQ multiplex PCR, and its TCRdb copy is limited to in-frame clones, with some not included. Among 60,000 or so clones, roughly 92% were seen once, and the ten largest hold over 10%. This sequence was found in an adult with an advanced solid tumor such as melanoma, head and neck, liver or kidney cancer. This specimen consisted of CD4+ or CD8+ T cells sorted from blood, obtained in a trial of the OX40 agonist ivuxolimab. The chain recombines TRBV4-1 with TRBJ2-3; 8 bases are shared with TRBD2. The CDR3 loop is CASSHEGLAYTQYF. CDR3 coding DNA: TGCGCCAGCAGCCACGAAGGACTAGCTTATACGCAGTATTTT.